The clone carrying this T cell receptor beta chain came up a few times. Its antigen is as yet unknown. The germline V gene has CDR1 SQVTM and CDR2 ANQGSEA. V dropped 1 base and J dropped 4 bases, with 13 bases sitting between them. The length of the CDR3 is 14 residues. The sample comes from a study of CD8+ T cells in alopecia areata. Study-wide points: Sequencing of scalp samples also captures resident alphabeta T cells of normal skin.

In each case, RNA was isolated and then reverse transcribed into cDNA as the sequencing template. TCRdb's copy holds only in-frame clones and misses some; the assay was immunoSEQ multiplex PCR. The table shows under 110,000 clones, with roughly 56% occurring only once. Treatment: oral pan-JAK inhibitor, 5-10 mg twice daily. This sequence was found in a human donor with alopecia areata. The rearrangement uses TRBV29-1 and TRBJ2-5; D uncertain. The input for sequencing was CD8+ T cells sorted from blood, taken at approximately week 55, from a patient treated with tofacitinib. CDR3 protein: CSVEGDNLRETQYF. The CDR3 DNA reads TGCAGCGTTGAAGGTGACAACCTACGAGAGACCCAGTACTTC.